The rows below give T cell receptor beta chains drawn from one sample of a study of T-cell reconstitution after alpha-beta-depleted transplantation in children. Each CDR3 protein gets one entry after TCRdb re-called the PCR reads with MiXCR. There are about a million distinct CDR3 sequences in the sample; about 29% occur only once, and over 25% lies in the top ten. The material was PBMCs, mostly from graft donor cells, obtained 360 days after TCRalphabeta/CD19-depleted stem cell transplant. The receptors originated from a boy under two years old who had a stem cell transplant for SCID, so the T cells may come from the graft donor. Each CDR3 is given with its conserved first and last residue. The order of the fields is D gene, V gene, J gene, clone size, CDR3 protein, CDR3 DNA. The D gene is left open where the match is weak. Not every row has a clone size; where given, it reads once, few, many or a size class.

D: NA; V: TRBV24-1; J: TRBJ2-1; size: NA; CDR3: CATSVGWWDNEQFF; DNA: TGTGCCACCAGTGTGGGGTGGTGGGACAATGAGCAGTTCTTC
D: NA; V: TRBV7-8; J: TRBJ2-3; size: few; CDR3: CASSLDSPRTDTQYF; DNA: TGTGCCAGCAGCTTAGACAGCCCTCGCACAGATACGCAGTATTTT
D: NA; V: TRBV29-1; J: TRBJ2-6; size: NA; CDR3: CSVEEDGKKGPFSGANVLTF; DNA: TGCAGCGTTGAAGAAGACGGTAAAAAAGGACCGTTCTCTGGGGCCAACGTCCTGACTTTC
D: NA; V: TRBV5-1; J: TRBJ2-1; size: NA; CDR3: CASSGTLLVYTSYNEQFF; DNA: TGCGCCAGCAGCGGAACGCTACTAGTTTATACCTCCTACAATGAGCAGTTCTTC
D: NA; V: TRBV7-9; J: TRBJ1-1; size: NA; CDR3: CASSDRDGVAKAFF; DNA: TGTGCCAGCAGCGACCGGGACGGTGTTGCTAAAGCTTTCTTT
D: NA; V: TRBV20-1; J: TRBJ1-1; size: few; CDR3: CSARKVDRFSEAFF; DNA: TGCAGTGCTAGAAAGGTAGACAGGTTCTCTGAAGCTTTCTTT
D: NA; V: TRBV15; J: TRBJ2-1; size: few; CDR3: CATSRGGVVNEQFF; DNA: TGTGCCACCAGCAGAGGGGGGGTTGTCAATGAGCAGTTCTTC
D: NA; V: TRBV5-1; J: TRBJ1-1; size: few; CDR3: CASSSHRSNTEAFF; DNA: TGCGCCAGCAGCTCCCACCGGAGTAACACTGAAGCTTTCTTT
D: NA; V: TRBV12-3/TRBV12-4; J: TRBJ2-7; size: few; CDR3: CASRRMGSQTYEQYF; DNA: TGTGCCAGCAGACGAATGGGGTCCCAAACCTACGAGCAGTACTTC
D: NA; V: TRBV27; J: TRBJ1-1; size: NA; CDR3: CASSLLRGRTEAFF; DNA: TGTGCCAGCAGTTTACTGAGGGGAAGAACTGAAGCTTTCTTT
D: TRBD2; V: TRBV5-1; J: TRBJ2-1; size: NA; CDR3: CASKGLAGGLDEQFF; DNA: TGCGCCAGCAAGGGGCTAGCGGGGGGGCTAGATGAGCAGTTCTTC
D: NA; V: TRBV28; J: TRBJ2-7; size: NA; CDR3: CASSFPPEPGTQDYEQYF; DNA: TGTGCCAGCAGTTTCCCGCCCGAACCCGGGACACAGGACTACGAGCAGTACTTC
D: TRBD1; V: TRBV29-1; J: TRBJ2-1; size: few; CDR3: CSVPGGYEQFF; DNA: TGCAGCGTTCCAGGGGGATATGAGCAGTTCTTC
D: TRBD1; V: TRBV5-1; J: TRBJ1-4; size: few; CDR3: CASSLKQGANEKLFF; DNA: TGCGCCAGCAGCTTAAAACAGGGGGCTAATGAAAAACTGTTTTTT
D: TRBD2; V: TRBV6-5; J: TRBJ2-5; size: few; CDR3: CASSYSGRGGQETQYF; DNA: TGTGCCAGCAGTTACTCGGGGAGGGGCGGCCAAGAGACCCAGTACTTC
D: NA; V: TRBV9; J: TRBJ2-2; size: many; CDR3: CASSGTSSGELFF; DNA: TGTGCCAGCAGCGGTACTAGCTCCGGGGAGCTGTTTTTT
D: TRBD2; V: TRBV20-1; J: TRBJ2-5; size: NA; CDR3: CSAADRGDQETQYF; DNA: TGCAGTGCGGCCGACCGGGGGGACCAAGAGACCCAGTACTTC
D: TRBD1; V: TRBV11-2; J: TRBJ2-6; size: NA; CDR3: CASSLTGGASGANVLTF; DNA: TGTGCCAGCAGCCTGACAGGGGGCGCGTCTGGGGCCAACGTCCTGACTTTC
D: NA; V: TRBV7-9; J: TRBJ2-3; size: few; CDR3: CASSSPSLGTTDTQYF; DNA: TGTGCCAGCAGCTCTCCCTCCCTCGGGACAACAGATACGCAGTATTTT
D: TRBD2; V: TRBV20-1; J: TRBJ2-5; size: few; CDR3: CSAVGTSGGAVETQYF; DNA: TGCAGTGCCGTAGGGACTAGCGGGGGGGCCGTGGAGACCCAGTACTTC
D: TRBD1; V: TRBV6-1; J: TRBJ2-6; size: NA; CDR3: CASRGQDSGANVLTF; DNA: TGTGCCAGCAGGGGACAGGACTCTGGGGCCAACGTCCTGACTTTC
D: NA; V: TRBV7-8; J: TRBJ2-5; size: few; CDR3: CASSLEGRPVETQYF; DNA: TGTGCCAGCAGCTTGGAGGGACGGCCCGTCGAGACCCAGTACTTC
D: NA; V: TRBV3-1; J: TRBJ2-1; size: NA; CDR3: CASSQEGEGLDNEQFF; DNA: TGTGCCAGCAGCCAAGAGGGTGAGGGACTGGACAATGAGCAGTTCTTC
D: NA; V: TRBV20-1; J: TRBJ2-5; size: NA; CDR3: CSAKELYVQETQYF; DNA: TGCAGTGCTAAAGAACTTTACGTCCAAGAGACCCAGTACTTC
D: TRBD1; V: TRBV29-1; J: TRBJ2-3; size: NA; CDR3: CSVEEGQGYTDTQYF; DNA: TGCAGCGTTGAAGAGGGACAGGGATACACAGATACGCAGTATTTT
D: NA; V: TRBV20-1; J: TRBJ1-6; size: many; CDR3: CSARGWGSSYNSPLHF; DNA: TGCAGTGCTAGAGGGTGGGGGAGCTCCTATAATTCACCCCTCCACTTT
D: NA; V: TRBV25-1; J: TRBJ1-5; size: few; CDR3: CASQGTQGSQPQHF; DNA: TGTGCCAGCCAGGGTACTCAGGGAAGTCAGCCCCAGCATTTT
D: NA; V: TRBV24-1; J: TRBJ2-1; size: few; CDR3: CATSDSGRPGVGRGEQFF; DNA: TGTGCCACCAGTGATTCGGGAAGACCGGGGGTGGGAAGGGGTGAGCAGTTCTTC
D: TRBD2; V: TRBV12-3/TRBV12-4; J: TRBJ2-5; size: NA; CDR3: CASSYGLAEETQYF; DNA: TGTGCCAGCAGTTATGGACTAGCGGAAGAGACCCAGTACTTC
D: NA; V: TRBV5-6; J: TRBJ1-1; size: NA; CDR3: CASRRRGNRGMNTEAFF; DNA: TGTGCCAGCAGGCGAAGGGGAAATCGGGGGATGAACACTGAAGCTTTCTTT
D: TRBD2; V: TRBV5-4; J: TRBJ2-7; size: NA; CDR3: CASSSQTSGSSYEQYF; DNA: TGTGCCAGCAGCTCCCAGACTAGCGGGTCATCCTACGAGCAGTACTTC
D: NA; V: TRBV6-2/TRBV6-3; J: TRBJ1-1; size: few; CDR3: CASRIELRDTEAFF; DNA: TGTGCCAGCAGGATAGAATTGAGGGACACTGAAGCTTTCTTT
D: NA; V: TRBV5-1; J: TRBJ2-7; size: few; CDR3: CASSLRATTYEQYF; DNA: TGCGCCAGCAGCTTGAGGGCTACTACATACGAGCAGTACTTC
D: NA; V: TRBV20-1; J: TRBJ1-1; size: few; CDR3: CSAPGYEAFF; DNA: TGCAGTGCTCCAGGATATGAAGCTTTCTTT
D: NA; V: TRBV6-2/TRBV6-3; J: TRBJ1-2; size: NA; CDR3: CASSLDPFGDGYTF; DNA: TGTGCCAGCAGTCTGGACCCCTTCGGGGATGGCTACACCTTC
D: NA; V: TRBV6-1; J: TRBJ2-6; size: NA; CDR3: CASRHTRQPNFSGANVLTF; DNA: TGTGCCAGCAGACACACCCGACAGCCTAATTTCTCTGGGGCCAACGTCCTGACTTTC
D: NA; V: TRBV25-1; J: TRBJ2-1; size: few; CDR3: CASSDLQMGMGGGFVDEQFF; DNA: TGTGCCAGCAGTGATTTACAAATGGGGATGGGCGGGGGCTTCGTCGATGAGCAGTTCTTC
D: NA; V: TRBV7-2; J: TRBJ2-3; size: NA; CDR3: CASSPVVIVGGTQYF; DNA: TGTGCCAGCAGCCCCGTAGTCATTGTGGGTGGTACGCAGTATTTT
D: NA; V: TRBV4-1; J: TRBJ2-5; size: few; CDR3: CASSQDDWGTQYF; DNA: TGCGCCAGCAGCCAAGATGATTGGGGGACCCAGTACTTC
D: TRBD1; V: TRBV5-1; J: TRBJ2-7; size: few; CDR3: CASNGQGEQYF; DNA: TGCGCCAGCAATGGACAGGGCGAGCAGTACTTC
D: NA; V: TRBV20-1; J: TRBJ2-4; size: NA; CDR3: CSARDTVIAKNIQYF; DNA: TGCAGTGCTAGGGACACGGTTATAGCCAAAAACATTCAGTACTTC
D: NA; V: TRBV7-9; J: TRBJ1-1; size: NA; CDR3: CSSSPERGRNTEAFF; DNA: TGTTCCAGCAGTCCAGAGCGGGGACGAAACACTGAAGCTTTCTTT
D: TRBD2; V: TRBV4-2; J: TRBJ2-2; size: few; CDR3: CAGGGENTGELFF; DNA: TGTGCCGGCGGGGGGGAGAACACCGGGGAGCTGTTTTTT
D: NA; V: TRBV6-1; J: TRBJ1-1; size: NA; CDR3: CASSPLRPRTNTEAFF; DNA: TGTGCCAGCAGTCCTCTCCGTCCTAGAACGAACACTGAAGCTTTCTTT
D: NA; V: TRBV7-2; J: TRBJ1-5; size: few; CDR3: CASSLEMGQPQHF; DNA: TGTGCCAGCAGCTTAGAAATGGGGCAGCCCCAGCATTTT
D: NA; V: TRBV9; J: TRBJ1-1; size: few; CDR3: CASSVGGVGNTEAFF; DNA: TGTGCCAGCAGCGTAGGGGGCGTCGGGAACACTGAAGCTTTCTTT
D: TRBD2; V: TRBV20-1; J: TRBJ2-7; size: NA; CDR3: CSAPSDGGSYEQYF; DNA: TGCAGTGCTCCATCCGACGGGGGGTCCTACGAGCAGTACTTC
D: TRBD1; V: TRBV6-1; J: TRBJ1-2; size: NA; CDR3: CASSKGQPGYTF; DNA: TGTGCCAGCAGTAAGGGACAGCCGGGCTACACCTTC